Listed here are 8 T cell receptor beta chains from one sample, sequenced in a study of blood T cell repertoires in COVID-19. The assay was immunoSEQ multiplex PCR, and TCRdb's table has in-frame clones only and misses some. The sample yields some 150,000 clones, more than 75% seen once. Sequenced material: peripheral blood. The origin of the receptors is a man aged 70 or older with acute or convalescent COVID-19.

V gene TRBV7-9 combines with J gene TRBJ1-4; D is uncertain. Germline CDR1 and CDR2: SEHNR and FQNEAQ (reference sequence). The CDR3 loop spans 14 amino acids. The V end was cut by 5 bases, the J end by 8 bases, with 15 bases between. CDR3 DNA sequence: TGTGCCAGCAGCCAACAAGATCCGACAGAAAAACTGTTTTTT. Translation gives CASSQQDPTEKLFF.

The J gene is TRBJ2-3, the V gene TRBV2, with 8 bases lining up with TRBD2. The CDR3 has 13 amino acids. The ends lost 5 bases at V and 4 bases at J; junction bases unmatched: 2. The V gene's germline CDR1 is SNHLY and CDR2 FYNNEI. CDR3 protein: CASSPSGSDTQYF. The CDR3 region has the DNA TGTGCCAGCAGTCCTAGCGGGTCAGATACGCAGTATTTT.

This clone was seen more than once but under ten times. The J gene is TRBJ2-7, the V gene TRBV29-1, with 8 bases matching TRBD1. This CDR3 region has 13 residues. The V segment lost 4 bases and the J segment 5 bases; nucleotides outside the gene matches: 7. CDR1 is SQVTM and CDR2 is ANQGSEA in the germline V gene. The DNA for the CDR3 is TGCAGCGTTGCAGCAGGGGGCCGGGACGAGCAGTACTTC. Translated, it gives CSVAAGGRDEQYF.

The chain employs TRBV5-1 and TRBJ2-3; D unclear. This CDR3 is built from 14 residues. Trimming removed 2 bases at V and 0 bases at J, with 7 bases between. The germline V gene encodes CDR1 SGHRS and CDR2 YFSETQ. In nucleotides, the CDR3 is TGCGCCAGCAGCTTTACAGCTAGCACAGATACGCAGTATTTT. Translation gives CASSFTASTDTQYF.

The chain recombines TRBV7-8 with TRBJ2-3; D is unclear. CDR1 SGHVS and CDR2 FQNEAQ come from the germline V gene. The V gene lost 6 bases and the J gene lost 6 bases, with 7 bases spanning the gap. The CDR3 is 11 amino acids. The CDR3 DNA sequence: TGTGCCAGCAGGTTACTGGATACGCAGTATTTT. Its protein is CASRLLDTQYF.

This rearrangement joins TRBV28 to TRBJ2-1, with D possibly TRBD2 on 6 matching bases. V lost 2 bases, J lost 4 bases, and 12 bases lay in between. The CDR3 runs 15 residues. Germline V gives CDR1 MDHEN, CDR2 SYDVKM. CDR3 nucleotide sequence: TGTGCCAGCAGTTTAACCGCGGGGCCTTACAATGAGCAGTTCTTC. Residues: CASSLTAGPYNEQFF.

This clone was picked up one time. The V and J genes are TRBV18 and TRBJ2-3; tentative D call: TRBD1 (6 bases). Trimming removed 1 base at V and 3 bases at J, with 17 bases between. The CDR3 has 17 residues. CDR1 is KGHSH and CDR2 is LQKENI in the germline V gene. CDR3 nucleotide sequence: TGTGCCAGCTCACCACTGACAGGAGAGAGAAGAACAGATACGCAGTATTTT. The encoded protein is CASSPLTGERRTDTQYF.

This chain joins TRBV3-1 (or the pseudogene TRBV3-2) and TRBJ1-1; the D is unclear. The V end was cut by 4 bases, the J end by 7 bases, with 10 bases between. Germline CDR1 reads LGHDT; CDR2 reads YNNKEL (reference sequence). The CDR3 is 12 residues long. CDR3 DNA: TGTGCCAGCAGCCCAGTGGGCAGTGAAGCTTTCTTT. Protein product: CASSPVGSEAFF.